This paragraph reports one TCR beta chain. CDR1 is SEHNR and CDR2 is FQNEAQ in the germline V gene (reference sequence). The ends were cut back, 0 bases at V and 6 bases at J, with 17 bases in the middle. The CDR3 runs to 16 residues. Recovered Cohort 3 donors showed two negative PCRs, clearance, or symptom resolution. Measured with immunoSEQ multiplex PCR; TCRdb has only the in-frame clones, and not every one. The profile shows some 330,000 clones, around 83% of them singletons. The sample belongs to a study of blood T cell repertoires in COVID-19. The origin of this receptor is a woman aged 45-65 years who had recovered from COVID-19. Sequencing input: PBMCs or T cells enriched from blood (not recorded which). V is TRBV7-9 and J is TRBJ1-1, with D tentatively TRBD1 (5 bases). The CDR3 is CASSLASGQGGAEAFF. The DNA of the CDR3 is TGTGCCAGCAGCTTAGCTTCAGGGCAGGGTGGCGCTGAAGCTTTCTTT.